Shown below are 2 T cell receptor beta chains from a single sample sequenced in a study of blood T cell repertoires in COVID-19. TCRdb keeps only in-frame clones here, not all; method: immunoSEQ multiplex PCR. The table has a few hundred thousand clones, about 89% seen once. Sequencing was performed on peripheral blood. The receptors here all came from a middle-aged man who had recovered from COVID-19.

The V and J genes are TRBV4-3 and TRBJ1-1, with 7 bases matching TRBD1. Trimming removed 3 bases from V and 5 bases from J; junction bases left unmatched: 12. This CDR3 region has 16 residues. CDR1 is LGHNA and CDR2 is YSLEER in the germline V gene. CDR3 coding DNA: TGCGCCAGCAGCCATCTAGGTCCAGGGGGGAGTACTGAAGCTTTCTTT. Translated: CASSHLGPGGSTEAFF.

The gene calls are TRBV5-4 and TRBJ1-2; D not certain. Trimming stripped 3 bases from V and 5 bases from J, with 17 bases between. The germline V gene has CDR1 SGHNT and CDR2 YYREEE (reference sequence). CDR3 length equals 15 residues. This CDR3 is CASSSVVSPRYGYTF. CDR3 sequence (DNA): TGTGCCAGCAGCTCAGTGGTTTCACCGAGGTATGGCTACACCTTC.